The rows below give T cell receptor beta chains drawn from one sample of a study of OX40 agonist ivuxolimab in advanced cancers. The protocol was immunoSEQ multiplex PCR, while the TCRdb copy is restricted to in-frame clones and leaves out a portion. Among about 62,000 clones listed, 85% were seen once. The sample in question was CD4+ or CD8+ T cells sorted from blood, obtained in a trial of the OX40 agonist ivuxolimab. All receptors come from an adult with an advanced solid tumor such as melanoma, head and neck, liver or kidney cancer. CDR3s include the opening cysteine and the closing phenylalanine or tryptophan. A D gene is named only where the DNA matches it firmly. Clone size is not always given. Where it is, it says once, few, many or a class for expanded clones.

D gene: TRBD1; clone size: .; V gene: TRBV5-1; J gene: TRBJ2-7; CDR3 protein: CASSLSRGRFYEQYF; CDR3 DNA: TGCGCCAGCAGCTTAAGCAGGGGGCGCTTCTACGAGCAGTACTTC
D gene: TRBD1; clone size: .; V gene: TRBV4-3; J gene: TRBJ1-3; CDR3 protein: CASSQGWDRAHTIYF; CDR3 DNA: TGCGCCAGCAGCCAAGGTTGGGACAGGGCCCACACCATATATTTT
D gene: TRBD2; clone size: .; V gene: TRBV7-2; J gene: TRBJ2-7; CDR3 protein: CASSPRAGEGGQYF; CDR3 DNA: TGTGCCAGCAGCCCGCGGGCGGGAGAAGGAGGGCAGTACTTC
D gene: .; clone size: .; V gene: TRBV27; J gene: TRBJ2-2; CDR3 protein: CATKNRPTGELFF; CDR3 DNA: TGTGCCACCAAGAACAGACCCACCGGGGAGCTGTTTTTT
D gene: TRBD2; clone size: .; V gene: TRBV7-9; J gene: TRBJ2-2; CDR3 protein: CASSSSGNTGELFF; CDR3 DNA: TGTGCCAGCAGCTCGAGCGGGAATACCGGGGAGCTGTTTTTT
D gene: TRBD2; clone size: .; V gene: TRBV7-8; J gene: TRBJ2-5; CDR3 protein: CASSLSRLAGGQETQYF; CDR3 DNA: TGTGCCAGCAGCTTATCCCGACTAGCGGGAGGACAAGAGACCCAGTACTTC
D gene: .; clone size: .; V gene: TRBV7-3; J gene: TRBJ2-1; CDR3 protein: CASSLNGYNEQFF; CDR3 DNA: TGTGCCAGCAGCTTAAACGGCTACAATGAGCAGTTCTTC
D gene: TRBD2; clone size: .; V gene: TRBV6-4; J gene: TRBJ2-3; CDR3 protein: CASEEREGGTQYF; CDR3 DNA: TGTGCCAGCGAAGAGCGGGAGGGTGGTACGCAGTATTTT
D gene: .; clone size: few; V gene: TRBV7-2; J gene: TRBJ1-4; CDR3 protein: CASSLDSAGYNEKLFF; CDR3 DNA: TGTGCCAGCAGCTTAGATAGCGCAGGCTATAATGAAAAACTGTTTTTT
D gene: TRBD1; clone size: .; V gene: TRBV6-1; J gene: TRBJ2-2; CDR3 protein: CASSGPGQGTGELFF; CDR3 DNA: TGTGCCAGCAGTGGGCCGGGACAGGGGACCGGGGAGCTGTTTTTT
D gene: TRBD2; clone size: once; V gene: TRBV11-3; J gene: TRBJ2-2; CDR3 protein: CASSPWREGYTGELFF; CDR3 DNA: TGTGCCAGCAGCCCCTGGCGGGAGGGTTACACCGGGGAGCTGTTTTTT
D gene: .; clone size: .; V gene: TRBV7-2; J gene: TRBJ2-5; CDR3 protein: CASSLTAQMAQYF; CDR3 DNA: TGTGCCAGCAGCTTAACCGCCCAGATGGCCCAGTACTTC
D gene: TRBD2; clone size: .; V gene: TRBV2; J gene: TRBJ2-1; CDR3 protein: CASSEALQSGRYNEQFF; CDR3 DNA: TGTGCCAGCAGTGAAGCGCTTCAGAGCGGGAGGTACAATGAGCAGTTCTTC
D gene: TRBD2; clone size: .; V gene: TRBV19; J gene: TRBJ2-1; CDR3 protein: CASSMVASGRSNEQFF; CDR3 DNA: TGTGCCAGTAGTATGGTGGCTAGCGGGAGATCGAATGAGCAGTTCTTC
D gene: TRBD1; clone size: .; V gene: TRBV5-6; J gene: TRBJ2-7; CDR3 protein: CASTTTGGRGIYEQYF; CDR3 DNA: TGTGCCAGCACCACGACAGGGGGCCGGGGTATCTACGAGCAGTACTTC
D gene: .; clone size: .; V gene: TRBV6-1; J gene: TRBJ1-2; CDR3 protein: CASSEGTGLDGYTF; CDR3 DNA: TGTGCCAGCAGTGAAGGTACAGGGTTAGATGGCTACACCTTC
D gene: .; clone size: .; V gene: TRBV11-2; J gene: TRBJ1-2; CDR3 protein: CASAANRGARGYTF; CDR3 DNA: TGTGCCAGTGCTGCCAATCGGGGCGCCCGTGGCTACACCTTC
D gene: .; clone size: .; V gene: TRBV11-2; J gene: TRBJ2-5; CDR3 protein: CASSHKSRVEETQYF; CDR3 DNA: TGTGCCAGCAGCCACAAATCGCGTGTTGAAGAGACCCAGTACTTC
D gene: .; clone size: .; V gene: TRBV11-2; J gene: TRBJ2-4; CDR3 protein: CASSPARGRRVIQYF; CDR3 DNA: TGTGCCAGCAGCCCCGCTCGAGGGCGTAGAGTCATTCAGTACTTC
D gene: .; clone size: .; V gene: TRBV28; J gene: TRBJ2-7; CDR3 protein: CASSPQVVYEQYF; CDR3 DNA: TGTGCCAGCAGCCCGCAAGTGGTTTACGAGCAGTACTTC
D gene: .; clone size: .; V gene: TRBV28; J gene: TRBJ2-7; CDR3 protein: CASTTQVNEQYF; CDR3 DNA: TGTGCCAGCACCACACAGGTAAACGAGCAGTACTTC
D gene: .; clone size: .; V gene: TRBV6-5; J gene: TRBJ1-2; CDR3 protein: CASTSGVGGYTF; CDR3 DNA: TGTGCCAGCACTTCAGGGGTTGGCGGCTACACCTTC
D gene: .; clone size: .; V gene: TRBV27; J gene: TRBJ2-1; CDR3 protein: CASSFFSFNEQFF; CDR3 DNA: TGTGCCAGCAGTTTTTTCAGTTTCAATGAGCAGTTCTTC
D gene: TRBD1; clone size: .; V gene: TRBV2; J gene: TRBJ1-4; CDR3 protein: CASQPDRGREKLFF; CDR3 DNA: TGTGCCAGCCAACCCGACAGGGGGCGGGAAAAACTGTTTTTT
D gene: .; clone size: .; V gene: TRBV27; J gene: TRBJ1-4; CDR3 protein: CASSPRGEKLFF; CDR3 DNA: TGTGCCAGCAGTCCCCGTGGGGAAAAACTGTTTTTT
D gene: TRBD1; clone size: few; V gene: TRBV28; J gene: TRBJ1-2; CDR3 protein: CASSPRGRGYGYTF; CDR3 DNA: TGTGCCAGCAGTCCAAGGGGGCGGGGCTATGGCTACACCTTC
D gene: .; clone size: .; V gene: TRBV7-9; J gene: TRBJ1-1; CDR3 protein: CASSAWTENTEAFF; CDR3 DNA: TGTGCCAGCAGCGCCTGGACAGAGAACACTGAAGCTTTCTTT
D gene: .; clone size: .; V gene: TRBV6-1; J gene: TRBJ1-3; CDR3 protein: CASSDTSDSGNTIYF; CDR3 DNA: TGTGCCAGCAGTGATACTTCAGACTCTGGAAACACCATATATTTT
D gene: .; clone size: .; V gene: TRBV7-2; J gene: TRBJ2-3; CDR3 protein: CATEGVWADTQYF; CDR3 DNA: TGTGCCACCGAGGGGGTTTGGGCAGATACGCAGTATTTT
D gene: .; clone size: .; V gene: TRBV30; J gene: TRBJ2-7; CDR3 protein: CAWSARGNTYEQYF; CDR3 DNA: TGTGCCTGGAGTGCCAGGGGAAATACCTACGAGCAGTACTTC
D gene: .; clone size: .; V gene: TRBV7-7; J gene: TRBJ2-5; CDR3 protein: CASSLADGGETQYF; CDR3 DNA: TGTGCTAGCAGCTTAGCTGATGGGGGGGAGACCCAGTACTTC
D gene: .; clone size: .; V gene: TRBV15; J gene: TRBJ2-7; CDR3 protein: CATSRVTDYEQYF; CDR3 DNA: TGTGCCACCAGCAGAGTGACCGACTACGAGCAGTACTTC
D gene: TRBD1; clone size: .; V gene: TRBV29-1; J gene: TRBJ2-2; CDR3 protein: CSVADRDSAGELFF; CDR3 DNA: TGCAGCGTTGCTGACAGGGATTCTGCCGGGGAGCTGTTTTTT
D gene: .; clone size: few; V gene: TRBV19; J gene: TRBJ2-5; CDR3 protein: CASSIQSQETQYF; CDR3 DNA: TGTGCCAGTAGTATACAGAGTCAAGAGACCCAGTACTTC
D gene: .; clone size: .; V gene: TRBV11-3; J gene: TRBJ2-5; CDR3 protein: CASSPGQSQETQYF; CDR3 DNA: TGTGCCAGCAGCCCTGGACAGTCCCAAGAGACCCAGTACTTC
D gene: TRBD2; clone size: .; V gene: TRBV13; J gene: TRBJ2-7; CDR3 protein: CASSLQGLAGQTYEQYF; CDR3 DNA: TGTGCCAGCAGCTTACAGGGACTAGCGGGCCAGACCTACGAGCAGTACTTC
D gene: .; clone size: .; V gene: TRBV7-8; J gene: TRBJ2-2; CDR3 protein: CASSFSGGNTGELFF; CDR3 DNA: TGTGCCAGCAGCTTTAGCGGAGGGAACACCGGGGAGCTGTTTTTT
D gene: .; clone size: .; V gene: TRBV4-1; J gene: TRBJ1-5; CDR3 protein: CASSIDADPRSHQPQHF; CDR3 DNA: TGCGCCAGCAGCATAGATGCGGACCCAAGGTCCCATCAGCCCCAGCATTTT
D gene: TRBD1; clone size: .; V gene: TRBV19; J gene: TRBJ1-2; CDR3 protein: CASSIGTGDGYTF; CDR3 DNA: TGTGCCAGTAGTATAGGGACAGGAGATGGCTACACCTTC
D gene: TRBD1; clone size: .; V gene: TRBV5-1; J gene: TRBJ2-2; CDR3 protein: CASSSDRDLNTGELFF; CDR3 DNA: TGCGCCAGCAGCTCAGACAGGGACCTCAACACCGGGGAGCTGTTTTTT
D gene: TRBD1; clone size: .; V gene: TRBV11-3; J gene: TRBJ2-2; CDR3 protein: CASSGTGGRNTGELFF; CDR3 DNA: TGTGCCAGCAGCGGGACAGGGGGCAGGAACACCGGGGAGCTGTTTTTT
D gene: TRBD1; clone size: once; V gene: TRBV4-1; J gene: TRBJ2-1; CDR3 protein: CASSLNEAGTVFYNEQFF; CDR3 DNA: TGCGCCAGCAGCCTCAATGAGGCCGGGACAGTCTTCTACAATGAGCAGTTCTTC